The following is a TCR beta chain sequence with its context. The entry originates in a study of blood T cell repertoires in COVID-19. In the study overall: PBMCs, B-cell-depleted T cells, or T cells were the source of the cDNA or gDNA that made up the material.

Authors' methods: Amplification from reference gene primers served as the basis for estimated nucleated cell counts. Method: immunoSEQ multiplex PCR; TCRdb's copy keeps in-frame clones and lacks some. The V and J calls and clone size are taken from that table; D and trimming were inferred from the DNA. The top ten hold roughly 2.2% of the sample, which has about 130,000 clones, approximately 86% seen once. Cohort allocation depended upon clinical history that participants reported. Two negative PCRs, clearance, or symptom resolution were required of recovered Cohort 3 donors. Material: PBMCs or T cells enriched from blood (not recorded which). The source is a woman aged 45-65 years who had recovered from COVID-19.

The CDR3 DNA reads TGCAGCGCTATCTTTCAGTGGGGGGGCCCCTATGAGCAGTTCTTC. This sequence encodes CSAIFQWGGPYEQFF. V gene TRBV29-1 combines with J gene TRBJ2-1, with a tentative D call TRBD2 (7 bases). The CDR3 contains 15 residues. V lost 7 bases and J 8 bases, leaving 24 bases between the germline ends. Germline V gives CDR1 SQVTM, CDR2 ANQGSEA.